These 14 T cell receptor beta chains were all obtained from the same sample, sequenced in a study of cytomegalovirus exposure and HLA in healthy donors. A multiplex PCR was run with 60 Vbeta primers and 13 Jbeta primers. Generated by immunoSEQ multiplex PCR, the TCRdb table keeps only in-frame clones and is missing some. The repertoire consists of more than 85,000 clones, with over 70% occurring once and the leading ten covering approximately 1.3%. What was sequenced was PBMCs. The receptors were gathered from a man aged 35-49 years in good health and CMV-seronegative.

The rearrangement uses TRBV19 and TRBJ2-7, with D tentatively TRBD1 (6 bases). Trimming took 5 bases from V and 4 from J, leaving 12 bases between them. CDR1 LNHDA and CDR2 SQIVND come from the germline V gene (reference sequence). This CDR3 comprises 13 residues. The CDR3: CASSPTGQYEQYF. CDR3 nucleotide sequence: TGTGCCAGTAGTCCGACAGGTCAATACGAGCAGTACTTC.

V and J are TRBV19 and TRBJ2-3, with 11 bases identical to TRBD2. The CDR3 length is 17 residues. The germline gives CDR1 LNHDA, CDR2 SQIVND (reference sequence). The ends lost 10 bases at V and 2 bases at J; junction bases unmatched: 14. This CDR3 reads CATSSMASGRHTDTQYF. The CDR3, as DNA: TGTGCCACCTCAAGTATGGCTAGCGGGAGGCACACAGATACGCAGTATTTT. The full variable domain, completed using reference TRBV19 and TRBJ2-3, is DGGITQSPKYLFRKEGQNVTLSCEQNLNHDAMYWYRQDPGQGLRLIYYSQIVNDFQKGDIAEGYSVSREKKESFPLTVTSAQKNPTAFYLCATSSMASGRHTDTQYFGPGTRLTVL.

V is TRBV2 and J is TRBJ2-7; TRBD2 matches at 9 bases. V was pared by 2 bases and J by 7 bases, with 15 bases of the junction left unmatched. The CDR3 spans 17 residues. From germline, CDR1 is SNHLY and CDR2 FYNNEI. DNA of the CDR3: TGTGCCAGCAGTGAAAATACGGAGTTAGCGGGAGTCCAGGAGCAGTACTTC. The encoded protein is CASSENTELAGVQEQYF.

This chain connects TRBV11-2 to TRBJ2-7, with 8 bases fitting TRBD1. This CDR3 is 13 amino acids long. Losses at the gene ends were 6 bases for V and 5 bases for J; bases not matched to a gene: 6. Germline CDR1 is SGHAT and CDR2 is FQNNGV. CDR3 sequence (DNA): TGTGCCAGCAGGTACAGGGGGGTCCACGAGCAGTACTTC. Its protein product is CASRYRGVHEQYF.

The V call is TRBV5-1, the J call TRBJ2-7; D call uncertain. CDR3 length equals 12 residues. Trimming shortened V by 3 bases and J by 3 bases, and 7 bases separated the two germline ends. From germline, CDR1 is SGHRS and CDR2 YFSETQ. CDR3 region: CASSSVFYEQYF. CDR3 DNA: TGCGCCAGCAGCTCCGTATTCTACGAGCAGTACTTC.

This clone occurred a few times. The rearrangement uses TRBV2 and TRBJ1-1; D not certain. V was pared by 9 bases and J by 2 bases, with 4 bases between. The CDR3 length is 10 residues. The germline V gene has CDR1 SNHLY and CDR2 FYNNEI. This chain's CDR3 is CASKNTEAFF. The CDR3 region has the DNA TGTGCCAGTAAAAACACTGAAGCTTTCTTT.

This clone was recorded a few times. V and J are TRBV6-5 and TRBJ1-6, with 9 bases fitting TRBD1. The CDR3 sequence is 13 residues long. V gave up 4 bases and J gave up 10 bases; unmatched junction bases: 2. Looked up from germline, CDR1 is MNHEY and CDR2 is SVGAGI. The CDR3 DNA follows: TGTGCCAGCAGTTTTGGACAGGGGTCACCCCTCCACTTT. Its translation is CASSFGQGSPLHF.

The CDR3 region is CASSSRVSGELFF. DNA for the CDR3: TGTGCCAGCAGCTCCAGGGTGTCCGGGGAGCTGTTTTTT. The gene calls are TRBV7-3 and TRBJ2-2; D is possibly TRBD1 (5 bases). Germline V gene sequence: CDR1 SGHTA, CDR2 FQGTGA. This CDR3 has 13 amino acids. V lost 4 bases to trimming and J lost 6 bases, with 9 bases between them. Together with reference TRBV7-3 and TRBJ2-2, the CDR3 gives the full variable domain: GAGVSQTPSNKVTEKGKYVELRCDPISGHTALYWYRQSLGQGPEFLIYFQGTGAADDSGLPNDRFFAVRPEGSVSTLKIQRTERGDSAVYLCASSSRVSGELFFGEGSRLTVL.

The V and J genes are TRBV7-9 and TRBJ2-2; no firm D call. CDR1 and CDR2 from the germline V gene are SEHNR and FQNEAQ (reference sequence). Trimming left V 11 bases short and J 4 bases short, with 17 bases between. This CDR3 has 14 residues. The CDR3 bases are TGTGCCGTTCTGTCTCAGGTCTCCACCGGGGAGCTGTTTTTT. Protein product: CAVLSQVSTGELFF.

This clone was detected only once. The rearrangement uses TRBV5-1 and TRBJ1-3; possibly TRBD1 for D (6 bases). Germline CDR1 SGHRS, CDR2 YFSETQ. This CDR3 comprises 13 residues. V was pared by 5 bases and J by 0 bases, with 6 bases between. The CDR3 loop is CASRQGSGNTIYF. CDR3 bases: TGCGCCAGCAGACAGGGCTCTGGAAACACCATATATTTT.

In this sample, this clone turned up a few times. The V gene is TRBV6-5, the J gene TRBJ1-2; the match to TRBD1 covers 8 bases. The CDR3 consists of 13 residues. Germline V gives CDR1 MNHEY, CDR2 SVGAGI. CDR3 loop: CAAGVGQGYGYTF. DNA for the CDR3: TGTGCAGCAGGGGTCGGACAGGGCTATGGCTACACCTTC.

The chain joins TRBV5-1 to TRBJ1-2, with TRBD1 matching 8 bases. Unmatched junction bases numbered 7, after V lost 0 bases and J lost 6 bases. This CDR3 spans 15 amino acids. Germline CDR1 reads SGHRS; CDR2 reads YFSETQ. The chain's CDR3 is CASSLVGDRGDGYTF. In nucleotides, the CDR3 is TGCGCCAGCAGCTTGGTGGGAGACAGGGGTGATGGCTACACCTTC.

The V call is TRBV6-1, the J call TRBJ1-1; 8 bases line up with TRBD1. Germline-derived CDR1 and CDR2 are MNHNS and SASEGT. V lost 5 bases, J lost 5 bases, and 7 bases stayed unmatched. The CDR3 loop spans 14 amino acids. The CDR3 reads CASSLHRQGTEAFF. The CDR3 DNA reads as TGTGCCAGCAGTCTCCATCGACAGGGGACTGAAGCTTTCTTT.

This chain joins TRBV10-1 and TRBJ2-7; 7 nucleotides agree with TRBD2. This CDR3 is 14 amino acids long. V gave up 2 bases and J gave up 1 base; unmatched junction bases: 2. CDR1 and CDR2 from the germline V gene are WNHNN and SYGVQD (reference sequence). CDR3 region: CASSEASGSYEQYF. CDR3 nucleotide sequence: TGCGCCAGCAGTGAGGCTAGCGGATCCTACGAGCAGTACTTC.